These T cell receptor beta chains were read from a single sample in a study of blood T cell repertoires in COVID-19. Measured with immunoSEQ multiplex PCR; TCRdb has only the in-frame clones, and not every one. Among roughly 200,000 clones listed, approximately 86% were seen once. Sample: PBMCs or T cells enriched from blood (not recorded which). Source of these receptors: a woman under 40 who had been exposed to COVID-19. The CDR3 runs from the conserved cysteine through the conserved F or W. A D gene is named only where the DNA matches it firmly.

TRBJ2-2,TRBV11-3,TRBD2,CASSTRLAGGDTGELFF,TGTGCCAGCAGCACCCGTCTAGCGGGGGGGGACACCGGGGAGCTGTTTTTT
TRBJ2-3,TRBV19,TRBD1,CASSRGTVGDTQYF,TGTGCCAGTAGTAGAGGGACAGTCGGCGATACGCAGTATTTT
TRBJ2-5,TRBV7-9,-,CASSLVWGEETQYF,TGTGCCAGCAGCTTAGTTTGGGGAGAAGAGACCCAGTACTTC
TRBJ1-5,TRBV5-1,-,CASSLQGGNQPQHF,TGCGCCAGCAGCCTACAGGGTGGAAATCAGCCCCAGCATTTT
TRBJ1-5,TRBV2,TRBD1,CASSEAQGGNQPQHF,TGTGCCAGCAGTGAGGCACAGGGGGGCAATCAGCCCCAGCATTTT
TRBJ1-1,TRBV18,-,CASSPSQDSEAFF,TGTGCCAGCTCACCTTCACAAGACTCTGAAGCTTTCTTT
TRBJ1-5,TRBV28,-,CASNGDQPQHF,TGTGCCAGCAACGGGGATCAGCCCCAGCATTTT
TRBJ1-3,TRBV6-5,-,CASSSPGGAFGAIYF,TGTGCCAGCAGTTCTCCGGGGGGGGCCTTTGGGGCCATATATTTT
TRBJ2-5,TRBV29-1,-,CSAERGIQETQYF,TGCAGCGCTGAGAGGGGGATCCAAGAGACCCAGTACTTC
TRBJ1-5,TRBV30,TRBD1,CAWAPGQGDSNQPQHF,TGTGCCTGGGCGCCGGGACAGGGGGATAGCAATCAGCCCCAGCATTTT
TRBJ2-3,TRBV7-8,TRBD1,CASSYREGQGPDTQYF,TGTGCCAGCAGCTACCGCGAAGGACAGGGCCCAGATACGCAGTATTTT
TRBJ2-7,TRBV20-1,TRBD2,CSAATSGERYF,TGCAGTGCCGCGACTAGCGGGGAGAGATACTTC